This entry lists 29 T cell receptor beta chains sequenced from one sample in a study of blood T cell repertoires in COVID-19. Clones were read by immunoSEQ multiplex PCR, and TCRdb kept only the in-frame ones, dropping some. The data show 300,000 to 400,000 clones, 70% to 90% seen once. Material for sequencing was peripheral blood. The source is a woman aged 25-40 years with COVID-19, enrolled during active disease.

The CDR3 spells CASSPIRRGLSGNEQFF. The CDR3 nucleotides are TGTGCCAGCAGCCCAATTCGAAGAGGACTCTCTGGCAATGAGCAGTTCTTC. This chain joins TRBV7-9 and TRBJ2-1, with D possibly being TRBD2 (5 bases). The CDR3 totals 17 residues. V lost 5 bases, J lost 6 bases, and 23 bases lay in between. The germline CDR1 and CDR2 sequences are SEHNR and FQNEAQ (reference sequence).

As DNA, the CDR3 is TGTGCCAGCAGTTTTGGGGGAGGCACTGAAGCTTTCTTT. Amino acids: CASSFGGGTEAFF. The rearrangement joins TRBV28 to TRBJ1-1; possibly TRBD1 for D (5 bases). The CDR3 is made up of 13 amino acids. Germline CDR1 MDHEN, CDR2 SYDVKM. The germline V and J ends were trimmed by 3 bases and 4 bases, with 9 bases remaining between them.

This rearrangement joins TRBV7-6 to TRBJ2-3; tentatively, D is TRBD2 (5 bases). Trimming took off 5 bases at V and 3 bases at J, with 15 bases between the two ends. Germline V gene data show CDR1 as SGHVS and CDR2 as FNYEAQ. The CDR3 consists of 15 residues. The CDR3 coding sequence is TGTGCCAGCAGCCCGACGGGTCCGGGGACAGATACGCAGTATTTT. Encoded protein: CASSPTGPGTDTQYF. The complete variable domain, with remaining parts taken from reference TRBV7-6 and TRBJ2-3, reads GAGVSQSPRYKVTKRGQDVALRCDPISGHVSLYWYRQALGQGPEFLTYFNYEAQQDKSGLPNDRFSAERPEGSISTLTIQRTEQRDSAMYRCASSPTGPGTDTQYFGPGTRLTVL.

V usage is TRBV15 and J usage is TRBJ2-1, with 7 positions matching TRBD1. CDR3 size: 16 residues. V lost 0 bases, J lost 6 bases, and 8 bases stayed unmatched. The germline V gene has CDR1 LNHNV and CDR2 YYDKDF (reference sequence). The CDR3 is CATSRDLTGVFNEQFF. DNA of the CDR3: TGTGCCACCAGCAGAGATTTAACAGGGGTGTTCAATGAGCAGTTCTTC.

The chain carries TRBV18 and TRBJ2-1; TRBD2 matches at 12 bases. The J segment lost 5 bases and the V segment lost 3 bases, leaving 2 bases of the junction unmatched. The CDR3 extends over 15 amino acids. CDR1 and CDR2 (germline): KGHSH, LQKENI. The CDR3 is CASSPLAGGNNEQFF. CDR3 sequence (DNA): TGTGCCAGCTCACCCCTAGCGGGGGGGAACAATGAGCAGTTCTTC.

This clone appeared once. The chain employs TRBV4-3 and TRBJ2-7; no reliable D call. From germline, CDR1 is LGHNA and CDR2 YSLEER. This CDR3 region has 17 residues. V gave up 5 bases and J gave up 1 base, with 21 bases separating them. The CDR3 coding sequence is TGCGCCAGCAGCAGAACCCTAATAGATACAGCTTCCTACGAGCAGTACTTC. This encodes CASSRTLIDTASYEQYF.

V is TRBV7-9 and J is TRBJ2-3, with D possibly being TRBD2 (5 bases). Between the trimmed V and J ends, which lost 0 bases and 5 bases, there was a span of 9 bases. The CDR3 is 14 residues long. The germline gives CDR1 SEHNR, CDR2 FQNEAQ (reference sequence). The CDR3 DNA reads as TGTGCCAGCAGCTTAGCGGGAGCAGGAGATACGCAGTATTTT. This sequence encodes CASSLAGAGDTQYF.

The rearrangement links TRBV5-1 to TRBJ2-1, with a tentative D call TRBD2 (6 bases). The length of the CDR3 is 18 residues. The V end lost 0 bases, the J end lost 4 bases, and 20 bases lay between the germline ends. Germline lookup yields CDR1 SGHRS and CDR2 YFSETQ. The CDR3 DNA sequence: TGCGCCAGCAGCTTGGGCCCAGTTAGCGGCGAATTATACAATGAGCAGTTCTTC. Residues: CASSLGPVSGELYNEQFF.

The sample holds a few counts of this clone. The genes are TRBV25-1 and TRBJ1-4; 11 nucleotides match TRBD1. The germline gives CDR1 MGHDK, CDR2 SYGVNS. CDR3 size: 15 residues. The J segment lost 8 bases and the V segment lost 1 base, leaving 3 bases of the junction unmatched. CDR3 amino acids: CASSESDRGREKLFF. The CDR3 DNA sequence: TGTGCCAGCAGTGAATCGGACAGGGGGCGCGAAAAACTGTTTTTT.

The J gene is TRBJ2-2, the V gene TRBV2; possibly TRBD2 for D (6 bases). V was cut by 8 bases and J by 4 bases, with 11 bases left in between. The CDR3 length is 13 residues. Germline lookup yields CDR1 SNHLY and CDR2 FYNNEI. In nucleotides, the CDR3 is TGTGCCAGCGGAACTAGCACCACCGGGGAGCTGTTTTTT. This encodes CASGTSTTGELFF. Based on the CDR3 plus reference TRBV2 and TRBJ2-2, the full variable domain is EPEVTQTPSHQVTQMGQEVILRCVPISNHLYFYWYRQILGQKVEFLVSFYNNEISEKSEIFDDQFSVERPDGSNFTLKIRSTKLEDSAMYFCASGTSTTGELFFGEGSRLTVL.

The chain uses TRBV9 and TRBJ2-3; 12 nucleotides line up with TRBD2. Germline CDR1 is SGDLS and CDR2 is YYNGEE. The CDR3 extends over 17 amino acids. V dropped 0 bases and J dropped 4; count of bases not matched to a gene: 6. This CDR3 is CASSVGVLAGGADTQYF. The CDR3 DNA reads TGTGCCAGCAGCGTAGGTGTGCTAGCGGGAGGGGCAGATACGCAGTATTTT.

The chain couples TRBV2 to TRBJ2-1; 13 nucleotides match TRBD2. V was pared by 5 bases and J by 4 bases, with 5 bases of the junction left unmatched. Germline V gives CDR1 SNHLY, CDR2 FYNNEI. The CDR3 sequence is 16 residues long. The CDR3 reads CASSLLAGGHYNEQFF. In nucleotides, the CDR3 is TGTGCCAGCAGTCTACTAGCGGGGGGGCATTACAATGAGCAGTTCTTC.

The rearrangement links TRBV19 to TRBJ2-1, with 9 bases aligning to TRBD1. Germline V lookup: CDR1 LNHDA, CDR2 SQIVND (reference sequence). The length of the CDR3 is 16 residues. The junction had 9 bases not matched to a gene; V was cut back by 6 bases and J by 3 bases. CDR3 in DNA: TGTGCCAGTAGCCGTGGGACAGGGAGGATCTACAATGAGCAGTTCTTC. Its translation is CASSRGTGRIYNEQFF.

This clone occurred a few times. The CDR3 DNA reads as TGTGCCAGCAGCCACCCAAGGCGTCAGGCTGAAGCTTTCTTT. Translation gives CASSHPRRQAEAFF. The V and J genes are TRBV4-2 and TRBJ1-1; D is unclear. V dropped 3 bases and J dropped 6 bases, with 14 bases sitting between them. Germline V lookup: CDR1 LGHNA, CDR2 YNFKEQ. This CDR3 has 14 amino acids.

V is TRBV6-4 and J is TRBJ2-1; 9 bases line up with TRBD2. Trimming took 5 bases from V and 9 from J; bases not matched to a gene: 8. The CDR3 consists of 14 residues. Looked up from germline, CDR1 is MRHNA and CDR2 is SNTAGT. For the CDR3, the DNA is TGTGCCAGCAGTCCCGCGGGGGGGCCTGGTGAGCAGTTCTTC. The encoded protein is CASSPAGGPGEQFF.

The chain has TRBV5-6 and TRBJ1-5; 7 bases map to TRBD1. CDR1 is SGHDT and CDR2 is YYEEEE in the germline V gene. V shed 2 bases, J shed 13 bases, and the junction held 15 bases outside the gene matches. The CDR3 length is 15 residues. CDR3: CASSFGTEWGRRQHF. The CDR3 coding sequence is TGTGCCAGCAGCTTTGGGACAGAGTGGGGGCGGAGACAGCATTTT.

The table lists this clone with a count of one. The rearrangement joins TRBV15 to TRBJ1-2, with a weak D call TRBD1 (6 bases). CDR3 size: 15 residues. Trimming removed 1 base from V and 7 bases from J, with 16 bases in between. Germline V CDR1 and CDR2: LNHNV, YYDKDF (reference sequence). The CDR3 protein is CATSRADRRTRGYTF. The CDR3 nucleotides are TGTGCCACCAGCAGAGCGGACAGAAGGACGCGTGGCTACACCTTC.

The chain links TRBV9 to TRBJ2-3; TRBD2 matches 7 bases. The trim removed 1 base at V and 4 bases at J, leaving 6 bases unmatched. Germline lookup yields CDR1 SGDLS and CDR2 YYNGEE. The CDR3 runs 15 residues. The CDR3 DNA sequence: TGTGCCAGCAGCGTATTCGCGGGAGAATCAGATACGCAGTATTTT. Translated: CASSVFAGESDTQYF.

The rearrangement joins TRBV7-9 to TRBJ2-7; 10 positions match TRBD1. Germline V gives CDR1 SEHNR, CDR2 FQNEAQ (reference sequence). The CDR3 covers 15 residues. V was clipped by 5 bases and J by 4 bases; unmatched bases: 8. CDR3 in amino acids: CASSRDRGPRYEQYF. The CDR3 DNA follows: TGTGCCAGCAGCCGAGACAGGGGGCCTAGGTACGAGCAGTACTTC.

This chain connects TRBV6-2 or TRBV6-3 to TRBJ2-6; D is ambiguous. CDR1 and CDR2 from the germline V gene are MNHEY and SVGEGT. The CDR3 length is 15 residues. V gave up 6 bases and J gave up 4 bases, with 13 bases separating them. CDR3 DNA sequence: TGTGCCAGCAGCCAGACCCTCGGGGGGGCCAACGTCCTGACTTTC. Its translation: CASSQTLGGANVLTF.

The chain carries TRBV28 and TRBJ2-1, with 10 bases fitting TRBD1. Looked up from germline, CDR1 is MDHEN and CDR2 is SYDVKM. J was trimmed by 2 bases and V by 5 bases; bases with no gene match: 3. CDR3 length: 15 amino acids. The CDR3 region has the DNA TGTGCCAGCAGTCCGGGACAGGGGACCTACAATGAGCAGTTCTTC. Amino acids: CASSPGQGTYNEQFF.

The J gene is TRBJ2-3, the V gene TRBV10-2; 12 bases are a match to TRBD2. Trimming at V came to 5 bases and at J to 0 bases, leaving 3 bases not matched to a gene. The germline V gene encodes CDR1 WSHSY and CDR2 SAAADI. The CDR3 is made up of 16 amino acids. The DNA for the CDR3 is TGCGCCAGCAGTCTAGCGGGAGGGTATAGCACAGATACGCAGTATTTT. It specifies CASSLAGGYSTDTQYF.

The chain joins TRBV6-5 to TRBJ2-5; weak D call: TRBD2 (6 bases). Trimming shortened V by 0 bases and J by 5 bases, and 10 bases separated the two germline ends. This CDR3 has 14 amino acids. Germline V CDR1 and CDR2: MNHEY, SVGAGI. CDR3 coding DNA: TGTGCCAGCAGTTACTCAGGGAGGAGGGAGACCCAGTACTTC. This codes for CASSYSGRRETQYF.

The rearrangement joins TRBV7-9 to TRBJ2-3; 9 nucleotides align to TRBD2. CDR3 length equals 15 residues. Germline lookup yields CDR1 SEHNR and CDR2 FQNEAQ (reference sequence). Trimming removed 5 bases from V and 5 bases from J; junction bases left unmatched: 8. This chain's CDR3 is CASSPLAGPGDTQYF. CDR3 sequence (DNA): TGTGCCAGCAGCCCTCTAGCGGGGCCCGGAGATACGCAGTATTTT.

The genes are TRBV5-1 and TRBJ2-2, with TRBD2 matching 9 bases. V trimming: 4 bases; J trimming: 4 bases; junction bases outside the gene matches: 11. CDR3 length: 17 amino acids. Germline CDR1 and CDR2: SGHRS and YFSETQ. CDR3 sequence: CASSAGSSGAITGELFF. The DNA of the CDR3 is TGCGCCAGCAGCGCTGGCTCTAGCGGGGCGATCACCGGGGAGCTGTTTTTT. Full variable domain (outside the CDR3, taken from reference TRBV5-1 and TRBJ2-2): KAGVTQTPRYLIKTRGQQVTLSCSPISGHRSVSWYQQTPGQGLQFLFEYFSETQRNKGNFPGRFSGRQFSNSRSEMNVSTLELGDSALYLCASSAGSSGAITGELFFGEGSRLTVL.

This rearrangement joins TRBV7-2 to TRBJ2-5; no clear D. V lost 2 bases and J lost 1, with 5 bases in between. The germline gives CDR1 SGHTA, CDR2 FQGNSA. The CDR3 is 13 amino acids. The CDR3 loop is CASSLLVQETQYF. The CDR3 DNA reads as TGTGCCAGCAGCTTATTAGTCCAAGAGACCCAGTACTTC.

This rearrangement joins TRBV6-5 to TRBJ1-2; D is undetermined. The CDR3 consists of 13 residues. V shed 0 bases and J shed 4 bases, with 6 bases lying between them. Germline values: CDR1 MNHEY, CDR2 SVGAGI. Here the CDR3 reads CASSYSEGYGYTF. Written as DNA, the CDR3 is TGTGCCAGCAGTTACTCGGAGGGCTATGGCTACACCTTC.

This rearrangement joins TRBV7-2 to TRBJ1-1, with TRBD1 matching 8 bases. Germline V gene sequence: CDR1 SGHTA, CDR2 FQGNSA. The CDR3 sequence is 15 residues long. V shed 6 bases and J 5 bases; nucleotides not matched to a gene: 11. The CDR3 spells CASSPSRDRLTEAFF. The CDR3, as DNA: TGTGCCAGCAGTCCTAGCCGGGACAGGCTTACTGAAGCTTTCTTT.

The chain has TRBV7-9 and TRBJ2-7; no reliable D call. Germline V gene lookup returns CDR1 SEHNR and CDR2 FQNEAQ (reference sequence). Trimming left V 8 bases short and J 4 bases short, with 21 bases between. The CDR3 spans 15 residues. The CDR3 region is CASAREAFDEYEQYF. The CDR3 DNA sequence: TGTGCCAGCGCCCGAGAGGCATTTGACGAATACGAGCAGTACTTC.